This T cell receptor (beta chain) stems from a study of T cell repertoires in cytomegalovirus infection. CDR3 length: 13 residues. Germline CDR1 reads SGHTA; CDR2 reads FQGNSA. V lost 5 bases to trimming and J lost 3 bases, with 9 bases between them. TCRdb ran MiXCR on the reads and lists one entry per CDR3 protein. The repertoire consists of under 450,000 distinct CDR3 sequences, with approximately 35% occurring once and the leading ten covering 13%. This clonotype was counted only a few times. Its antigen is unknown. This TCR was sampled from a human donor in good health (CMV status not recorded). Some clones in this sample may be carry-over from other donors' samples. Sequences were derived from cultured PBMCs, sampled from culture after CMV antigen stimulation. The chain joins TRBV7-2 to TRBJ2-3; D unclear. CDR3 protein: CASSTLGTDTQYF. DNA for the CDR3: TGTGCCAGCAGCACTCTAGGGACAGATACGCAGTATTTT.